Presented here are 14 T cell receptor beta chains from one specimen sequenced in a study of T cell responses to AZD1222 COVID-19 vaccine. Generated by immunoSEQ multiplex PCR, the TCRdb table keeps only in-frame clones and is missing some. The data show 140,000 to 150,000 clones, with approximately 78% seen just once and around 4.3% held by the top ten. The sample in question was peripheral blood, obtained on day 0 of MenACWY control vaccination. All receptors derive from an adult in good health.

CDR3 coding DNA: TGTGCCACCAGCAGAGATCGAGGAGCTAATGAAAAACTGTTTTTT. It is translated as CATSRDRGANEKLFF. V is TRBV15 and J is TRBJ1-4; D gene unclear. CDR1 LNHNV and CDR2 YYDKDF come from the germline V gene (reference sequence). V lost 0 bases, J lost 3 bases, and 8 bases lay in between. The CDR3 is 15 amino acids.

The chain uses TRBV7-8 and TRBJ1-4; tentative D call: TRBD1 (6 bases). Trimming took off 5 bases at V and 3 bases at J, with 19 bases between the two ends. The CDR3 sequence is 17 residues long. Germline V gives CDR1 SGHVS, CDR2 FQNEAQ. CDR3 in DNA: TGTGCCAGCAGCCCTCTGGGGAGGGGGGCTTCTAATGAAAAACTGTTTTTT. Its translation is CASSPLGRGASNEKLFF.

Comment on this clone: This sample includes further DNA sequences coding for the same CDR3. The DNA of the CDR3 is TGCGCCAGCAGCTTCGGACAGGGGGCCTACAATGAGCAGTTCTTC. Translating gives CASSFGQGAYNEQFF. The chain is built from TRBV5-1 and TRBJ2-1; 10 nucleotides match TRBD1. V shed 2 bases, J shed 2 bases, and the junction held 1 base outside the gene matches. This CDR3 spans 15 amino acids. The germline V gene encodes CDR1 SGHRS and CDR2 YFSETQ. Looking up the rest from reference TRBV5-1 and TRBJ2-1 gives the full variable domain: KAGVTQTPRYLIKTRGQQVTLSCSPISGHRSVSWYQQTPGQGLQFLFEYFSETQRNKGNFPGRFSGRQFSNSRSEMNVSTLELGDSALYLCASSFGQGAYNEQFFGPGTRLTVL.

The gene calls are TRBV5-6 and TRBJ2-3; TRBD2 agrees at 13 bases. V lost 3 bases and J lost 2; bases outside the gene matches: 6. In germline, CDR1 is SGHDT, CDR2 YYEEEE. This CDR3 spans 17 amino acids. CDR3 amino acids: CASSSRLAGGPTDTQYF. For the CDR3, the DNA is TGTGCCAGCAGCTCCAGACTAGCGGGGGGCCCCACAGATACGCAGTATTTT.

The chain is built from TRBV5-1 and TRBJ2-1; TRBD2 is a possible D gene (6 bases). The CDR3 covers 15 residues. Per the germline V gene, CDR1 is SGHRS and CDR2 is YFSETQ. The V and J ends lost 3 bases and 6 bases respectively, with 16 bases between them. CDR3 sequence: CASSWSSQGLNEQFF. The CDR3 DNA is TGCGCCAGCAGCTGGAGCAGCCAGGGACTCAATGAGCAGTTCTTC.

The V call is TRBV30, the J call TRBJ1-1, with TRBD1 as a possible D gene (6 bases). V dropped 4 bases and J dropped 4 bases, with 10 bases sitting between them. In germline, CDR1 is GTSNPN, CDR2 SVGIG (reference sequence). This CDR3 has 12 amino acids. As DNA, the CDR3 is TGTGCCTGGATTAGGGGGGTCACTGAAGCTTTCTTT. Translating it yields CAWIRGVTEAFF.

CDR3 protein: CASSEDRIYNEQFF. The CDR3 DNA sequence: TGCGCCAGCAGTGAGGACAGGATTTACAATGAGCAGTTCTTC. The chain joins TRBV10-1 to TRBJ2-1, with D possibly TRBD1 on 6 matching bases. Trimming cost V 2 bases and J 4 bases, with 9 bases left between them. This CDR3 is 14 amino acids long. Germline V gene data show CDR1 as WNHNN and CDR2 as SYGVQD (reference sequence).

The chain is built from TRBV27 and TRBJ1-2, with 8 bases matching TRBD1. CDR1 and CDR2 (germline): MNHEY, SMNVEV (reference sequence). This CDR3 contains 17 residues. V was pared by 6 bases and J by 1 base, with 13 bases of the junction left unmatched. The CDR3 reads CASSGSRGRAGNYGYTF. The DNA for the CDR3 is TGTGCCAGCAGCGGCTCCAGGGGGCGCGCCGGTAACTATGGCTACACCTTC.

This clone showed up just once. This chain joins TRBV11-2 and TRBJ2-3, with TRBD2 matching over 9 bases. The V gene's germline CDR1 is SGHAT and CDR2 FQNNGV. V gave up 5 bases and J gave up 3 bases; unmatched junction bases: 3. There are 14 residues in the CDR3. CDR3 residues: CASSISGGTDTQYF. The CDR3 DNA reads TGTGCCAGCAGCATTAGCGGGGGTACAGATACGCAGTATTTT.

This sequence joins TRBV19 and TRBJ2-5, with 9 bases aligning to TRBD1. V was pared by 5 bases and J by 1 base, with 8 bases of the junction left unmatched. Germline V gives CDR1 LNHDA, CDR2 SQIVND (reference sequence). The CDR3 has 16 residues. The CDR3 reads CASSPTGGILQETQYF. The DNA for the CDR3 is TGTGCCAGTAGTCCGACAGGGGGAATCCTCCAAGAGACCCAGTACTTC.

A single count supports this clone. The chain has TRBV13 and TRBJ1-2, with a possible D match to TRBD1 (6 bases). Trimming took 5 bases from V and 4 from J, leaving 17 bases between them. The CDR3 consists of 15 residues. Germline assignment: CDR1 PRHDT and CDR2 FYEKMQ (reference sequence). CDR3 loop: CASSEYRAGGYGYTF. The DNA for the CDR3 is TGTGCCAGCAGCGAATACAGGGCCGGCGGCTATGGCTACACCTTC.

The chain is built from TRBV6-2 or TRBV6-3 and TRBJ1-5; tentative D call: TRBD1 (6 bases). The CDR3 totals 14 residues. V lost 0 bases and J 7 bases, leaving 10 bases between the germline ends. CDR1 is MNHEY and CDR2 is SVGEGT in the germline V gene. CDR3 loop: CASSYSQGLQPQHF. The CDR3 nucleotides are TGTGCCAGCAGTTACTCTCAGGGGCTACAGCCCCAGCATTTT.

This clone showed up many times. The chain employs TRBV28 and TRBJ1-1, with unresolved D. Trimming cost V 2 bases and J 6 bases, with 13 bases left between them. CDR3 length: 14 residues. CDR1 and CDR2 from the germline V gene are MDHEN and SYDVKM. CDR3 residues: CASSLRRGYPEAFF. The CDR3 coding sequence is TGTGCCAGCAGTTTACGGCGGGGTTACCCTGAAGCTTTCTTT.

The rearrangement uses TRBV2 and TRBJ1-4, with D tentatively TRBD1 (5 bases). Trimming cost V 6 bases and J 8 bases, with 13 bases left between them. CDR3 size: 13 residues. The germline CDR1 and CDR2 sequences are SNHLY and FYNNEI. DNA of the CDR3: TGTGCCAGCAGGCGGGGCAGAAGGGAAAAACTGTTTTTT. Residues: CASRRGRREKLFF. The variable domain in full, with the rest retrieved from reference TRBV2 and TRBJ1-4, is EPEVTQTPSHQVTQMGQEVILRCVPISNHLYFYWYRQILGQKVEFLVSFYNNEISEKSEIFDDQFSVERPDGSNFTLKIRSTKLEDSAMYFCASRRGRREKLFFGSGTQLSVL.